The 31 T cell receptor beta chains below were found in one sample sequenced in a study of shared T cell receptors in the human thymus. Here immunoSEQ multiplex PCR was the method, and the copy in TCRdb shows in-frame clones only, minus some. The sample yields fewer than 700,000 clones, roughly 90% seen once. This sample was shared with a second study, whose subject was human thymus T cells.

Sequencing was carried out using thymocytes. Receptors originate from a boy in the first two years of life with a congenital heart defect.

For the CDR3, the DNA is TGTGCCAGCAGCTTAGGGAGGTTAAATGAAAAACTGTTTTTT. It yields the protein CASSLGRLNEKLFF. J is TRBJ1-4 and V is TRBV7-2; no reliable D call. V was clipped by 1 base and J by 5 bases, with 8 bases between them. The V gene's germline CDR1 is SGHTA and CDR2 FQGNSA. The CDR3 has 14 residues. Combining the CDR3 with reference TRBV7-2 and TRBJ1-4 gives the whole variable domain GAGVSQSPSNKVTEKGKDVELRCDPISGHTALYWYRQSLGQGLEFLIYFQGNSAPDKSGLPSDRFSAERTGGSVSTLTIQRTQQEDSAVYLCASSLGRLNEKLFFGSGTQLSVL.

The chain has TRBV5-1 and TRBJ2-4; 8 positions agree with TRBD2. The CDR3 is 16 amino acids. Germline CDR1 is SGHRS and CDR2 is YFSETQ. The junction had 8 bases not matched to a gene; V was cut back by 5 bases and J by 1 base. The DNA of the CDR3 is TGCGCCAGCAGGGACCCCCCGGGGGGGGCCAAAAACATTCAGTACTTC. Encoded protein: CASRDPPGGAKNIQYF.

The rearrangement uses TRBV5-1 and TRBJ2-7; 9 bases fit TRBD2. The CDR3 extends over 16 amino acids. V dropped 4 bases and J dropped 3; count of bases not matched to a gene: 11. Germline V gives CDR1 SGHRS, CDR2 YFSETQ. The CDR3 nucleotides read TGCGCCAGCAGCCGCTTCATGAGGCGGGAGGGCTACGAGCAGTACTTC. Its protein is CASSRFMRREGYEQYF.

V usage is TRBV6-1 and J usage is TRBJ1-4; D unclear. CDR1 is MNHNS, CDR2 SASEGT, per germline. V lost 3 bases, J lost 0 bases, and 5 bases lay in between. The length of the CDR3 is 14 residues. CDR3 coding DNA: TGTGCCAGCAGTGACCTTACAACTAATGAAAAACTGTTTTTT. Amino acids: CASSDLTTNEKLFF.

In its sample, this clone was seen once. The chain carries TRBV7-8 and TRBJ2-1; 10 nucleotides align to TRBD1. J gave up 0 bases and V 6 bases, and 20 bases lay outside the gene matches. The CDR3 consists of 21 residues. The germline V gene encodes CDR1 SGHVS and CDR2 FQNEAQ. CDR3 nucleotide sequence: TGTGCCAGCAGACCGGACAGGGGGAATAGCGGGGACCTTAGCTCCTACAATGAGCAGTTCTTC. Its translation is CASRPDRGNSGDLSSYNEQFF.

The chain employs TRBV6-5 and TRBJ2-5; D unresolved. The closer fit of TRBJ2-7 to the DNA end suggests the J call may be wrong. CDR3 length: 14 residues. Germline lookup yields CDR1 MNHEY and CDR2 SVGAGI. The CDR3 protein is CASSLRLGAYEQYF. The CDR3 DNA is TGTGCCAGCAGTCTCAGGCTGGGTGCCTACGAGCAGTACTTC.

This clone has a single count. The J gene is TRBJ2-7, the V gene TRBV28, with TRBD2 identical over 13 bases. After removal of 2 bases from V and 3 bases from J, the junction contained 16 bases not matched to a gene. CDR3 length: 20 amino acids. Germline V lookup: CDR1 MDHEN, CDR2 SYDVKM. The DNA of the CDR3 is TGTGCCAGCAGTTTAGGCGGGACTAGCGGGATTAGTCTACTGGGCTACGAGCAGTACTTC. Protein product: CASSLGGTSGISLLGYEQYF.

The V and J genes are TRBV11-2 and TRBJ2-7; TRBD2 agrees at 10 bases. Germline lookup yields CDR1 SGHAT and CDR2 FQNNGV. V lost 2 bases, J lost 7 bases, and 8 bases stayed unmatched. CDR3 length equals 15 residues. This CDR3 reads CASSLRQREGGEQYF. CDR3 sequence (DNA): TGTGCCAGCAGCTTAAGGCAGCGGGAGGGTGGGGAGCAGTACTTC.

This sequence joins TRBV29-1 and TRBJ2-5; the match to TRBD1 covers 7 bases. CDR1 is SQVTM and CDR2 is ANQGSEA in the germline V gene. With 3 bases clipped from V and 5 bases from J, the junction kept 6 bases outside the gene matches. This CDR3 contains 13 residues. CDR3 in DNA: TGCAGCGTTGAGAGGGGGCGCAGGGAGACCCAGTACTTC. This encodes CSVERGRRETQYF.

The CDR3 bases are TGTGCCAGCAGTGAATTTAGGCTAGTGGTAGATACGCAGTATTTT. Protein: CASSEFRLVVDTQYF. The chain is built from TRBV2 and TRBJ2-3, with D unclear. V lost 2 bases to trimming and J lost 5 bases, with 14 bases between them. Germline V gives CDR1 SNHLY, CDR2 FYNNEI. CDR3 length: 15 amino acids.

The chain links TRBV6-5 to TRBJ2-3, with 8 bases aligning to TRBD1. This CDR3 has 13 residues. Germline V lookup: CDR1 MNHEY, CDR2 SVGAGI. The V and J ends lost 11 bases and 2 bases, in that order; junction bases with no gene match: 6. CDR3 in DNA: TGTGCCGGCGGACAGGGACCCACAGATACGCAGTATTTT. It encodes CAGGQGPTDTQYF.

Comments on this clone: The junction departs from the called germline gene at one end, perhaps through a read error. V is TRBV10-3 and J is TRBJ1-2, with TRBD1 identical over 9 bases. The CDR3 sequence is 15 residues long. Germline V CDR1 and CDR2: ENHRY, SYGVKD. CDR3 coding DNA: TGTGCCATCAGGAACAGGGGGCAGAGGGACTATGGCCACACCTTC. Its translation: CAIRNRGQRDYGHTF.

The genes are TRBV5-1 and TRBJ2-1; 10 nucleotides align to TRBD2. Germline trimming cut 0 bases from V and 1 base from J; bases unmatched to any gene: 7. Germline CDR1 SGHRS, CDR2 YFSETQ. This CDR3 contains 18 residues. CDR3 nucleotides: TGCGCCAGCAGCTTGGCCAGCGGACTAGCGGAGTCCTACAATGAGCAGTTCTTC. It yields the protein CASSLASGLAESYNEQFF.

DNA for the CDR3: TGCGCCAGCAGCCTACAAGGTCCGGGACAGCCCTACGAGCAGTACTTC. Translating it yields CASSLQGPGQPYEQYF. This chain joins TRBV4-1 and TRBJ2-7, with 7 bases matching TRBD1. This CDR3 spans 16 amino acids. Germline V CDR1 and CDR2: MGHRA, YSYEKL. V lost 4 bases, J lost 2 bases, and 11 bases stayed unmatched.

The chain uses TRBV15 and TRBJ1-5; TRBD1 is a possible D gene (5 bases). The CDR3 runs 16 residues. CDR1 is LNHNV and CDR2 is YYDKDF in the germline V gene (reference sequence). Trimming left V 1 base short and J 0 bases short, with 10 bases between. The CDR3 region is CATSRGGRDSNQPQHF. CDR3 in DNA: TGTGCCACCAGCAGAGGGGGGAGGGATAGCAATCAGCCCCAGCATTTT.

This clone was seen just once. The chain links TRBV7-9 to TRBJ1-2, with D uncertain. V gave up 5 bases and J gave up 4 bases, with 26 bases separating them. The CDR3 spans 18 residues. Germline lookup yields CDR1 SEHNR and CDR2 FQNEAQ (reference sequence). CDR3: CASSQGPGSPVSPYGYTF. Here the CDR3 DNA reads TGTGCCAGCAGCCAAGGCCCGGGGTCCCCCGTCTCCCCCTATGGCTACACCTTC.

This chain uses TRBV11-3 with TRBJ2-1; TRBD2 might be the D (6 bases). The CDR3 runs 15 residues. The ends were cut back, 5 bases at V and 4 bases at J, with 15 bases in the middle. Germline-derived CDR1 and CDR2 are SGHNT and YENEEA. CDR3 in amino acids: CASSERETGYNEQFF. The CDR3 nucleotides are TGTGCCAGCAGCGAACGGGAGACCGGATACAATGAGCAGTTCTTC.

This clone has only a few counts. The chain carries TRBV19 and TRBJ1-5; tentative D call: TRBD1 (5 bases). Germline lookup yields CDR1 LNHDA and CDR2 SQIVND (reference sequence). The CDR3 covers 16 residues. V dropped 4 bases and J dropped 4 bases, with 17 bases sitting between them. In DNA, the CDR3 is TGTGCCAGTAGTACCCCCCCGGGGACTAAAAATCAGCCCCAGCATTTT. Protein product: CASSTPPGTKNQPQHF.

V usage is TRBV28 and J usage is TRBJ1-3; TRBD1 is a possible D gene (6 bases). Trimming pared 6 bases from V and 3 bases from J, leaving 27 bases between. CDR1 MDHEN and CDR2 SYDVKM come from the germline V gene. The CDR3 has 19 residues. CDR3 nucleotides: TGTGCCAGCAGCCCAAAGGGAGGGGGGCCCCTGTGGGGTGGAAACACCATATATTTT. This gives the protein CASSPKGGGPLWGGNTIYF.

To note about this clone: The sample contains more than one DNA sequence encoding this CDR3. The J gene is TRBJ2-6, the V gene TRBV7-9; 7 positions match TRBD2. This CDR3 region has 15 residues. Germline V gene sequence: CDR1 SEHNR, CDR2 FQNEAQ (reference sequence). J was trimmed by 0 bases and V by 5 bases; bases with no gene match: 1. This CDR3 reads CASSPGGSGANVLTF. The CDR3 coding sequence is TGTGCCAGCAGCCCGGGGGGCTCTGGGGCCAACGTCCTGACTTTC.

The J gene is TRBJ2-1, the V gene TRBV4-2, with D hard to call. Germline assignment: CDR1 LGHNA and CDR2 YNFKEQ. V gave up 3 bases and J gave up 9 bases, with 12 bases separating them. This CDR3 region has 13 residues. This CDR3 reads CASSHGCAVEQFF. DNA for the CDR3: TGTGCCAGCAGCCATGGGTGCGCGGTTGAGCAGTTCTTC.

The rearrangement joins TRBV5-4 to TRBJ2-5; TRBD2 matches 8 bases. Germline lookup yields CDR1 SGHNT and CDR2 YYREEE (reference sequence). This CDR3 has 16 residues. J lost 5 bases, V lost 3 bases, and 12 bases had no gene match. CDR3 bases: TGTGCCAGCAGCTCGAAAGCGGGAGTTGGAGAGGAGACCCAGTACTTC. Translated, it gives CASSSKAGVGEETQYF.

The V and J genes are TRBV28 and TRBJ2-6, with 7 positions matching TRBD1. The V gene's germline CDR1 is MDHEN and CDR2 SYDVKM. CDR3 length equals 19 residues. V trimming: 6 bases; J trimming: 0 bases; junction bases outside the gene matches: 14. The chain's CDR3 is CASRPPGQKTNSGANVLTF. CDR3 sequence (DNA): TGTGCCAGCAGACCACCGGGACAGAAAACCAACTCTGGGGCCAACGTCCTGACTTTC.

The chain recombines TRBV5-4 with TRBJ2-1, with TRBD2 identical over 7 bases. This CDR3 contains 15 residues. The V segment lost 2 bases and the J segment 5 bases; nucleotides outside the gene matches: 7. Germline CDR1 reads SGHNT; CDR2 reads YYREEE (reference sequence). This CDR3 is CASSFTSAFNNEQFF. The CDR3 DNA reads as TGTGCCAGCAGCTTTACTAGCGCCTTTAACAATGAGCAGTTCTTC.

The rearrangement uses TRBV4-1 and TRBJ1-1; D remains unclear. The CDR3 is 14 residues long. The V end lost 0 bases, the J end lost 2 bases, and 7 bases lay between the germline ends. In germline, CDR1 is MGHRA, CDR2 YSYEKL. Written as DNA, the CDR3 is TGCGCCAGCAGCCAAGATGCAGATAACACTGAAGCTTTCTTT. Translated: CASSQDADNTEAFF.

V and J are TRBV28 and TRBJ2-7, with 7 positions matching TRBD1. Germline V gives CDR1 MDHEN, CDR2 SYDVKM. The CDR3 spans 14 residues. V shed 7 bases and J 1 base; nucleotides not matched to a gene: 7. The DNA of the CDR3 is TGTGCCAGCACCCTCCGGGACAGTTCCTACGAGCAGTACTTC. It yields the protein CASTLRDSSYEQYF.

The table lists this clone with a count of one. The rearrangement links TRBV5-1 to TRBJ2-1; no definite D call. Trimming stripped 0 bases from V and 7 bases from J, with 5 bases between. Germline CDR1 and CDR2: SGHRS and YFSETQ. The CDR3 is made up of 12 amino acids. The chain's CDR3 is CASSLDVNEQFF. Here the CDR3 DNA reads TGCGCCAGCAGCTTGGATGTAAATGAGCAGTTCTTC.

The chain recombines TRBV18 with TRBJ2-1; D possibly corresponds to TRBD2 (5 bases). This CDR3 comprises 12 residues. Deletions cut 1 base from V and 10 bases from J, with 8 bases between. From germline, CDR1 is KGHSH and CDR2 LQKENI. The CDR3: CASSPQRGEQFF. The CDR3 DNA reads TGTGCCAGCTCACCACAACGCGGGGAGCAGTTCTTC.

The chain has TRBV10-3 and TRBJ2-3, with a weak D call TRBD1 (6 bases). The CDR3 contains 14 residues. From germline, CDR1 is ENHRY and CDR2 SYGVKD. V was cut by 8 bases and J by 1 base, with 13 bases left in between. CDR3 DNA: TGTGCCATCGGGCAGGGGCGGGGCACAGATACGCAGTATTTT. Translating it yields CAIGQGRGTDTQYF.

This sequence joins TRBV25-1 and TRBJ1-3, with D maybe TRBD1 (6 bases). In germline, CDR1 is MGHDK, CDR2 SYGVNS. Trimming removed 2 bases at V and 4 bases at J, with 12 bases between. This CDR3 comprises 15 residues. The CDR3 DNA sequence: TGTGCCAGCAGTGAAAACACAGGGACAGGAAACACCATATATTTT. This codes for CASSENTGTGNTIYF.

The chain is built from TRBV4-1 and TRBJ1-2; D may be TRBD1 (6 bases). This CDR3 is built from 16 residues. Trimming removed 2 bases from V and 5 bases from J, with 18 bases in between. Germline V gives CDR1 MGHRA, CDR2 YSYEKL. The CDR3 region is CASSQTPAGARYGYTF. As DNA, the CDR3 is TGCGCCAGCAGCCAAACCCCCGCGGGGGCGCGGTATGGCTACACCTTC.